This T cell receptor beta chain was profiled in a study of blood T cells in healthy people across ages. The ends were cut back, 4 bases at V and 0 bases at J, with 9 bases in the middle. The CDR3 loop spans 15 amino acids. Germline values: CDR1 MNHNY, CDR2 SVGAGI (reference sequence). As to this clonotype: Its target is not known.

Overall study results and limits: Underestimates were what the diversity estimates from one million T cells were considered to be.

The authors ran a second PCR of about 6 to 11 cycles using a sample-barcoded 5' primer and a J-beta primer mix. Each cDNA was tagged by a template-switch adaptor containing 12 random nucleotides. A single record per CDR3 protein comes from TCRdb applying MiXCR to the 5' RACE reads. The sample lists 700,000 to 950,000 distinct CDR3 sequences, around 40% occurring once. The source is an older woman in good health. The genes are TRBV6-6 and TRBJ2-2; D remains ambiguous. Sequenced input: blood. The CDR3 protein is CASSFFRTNTGELFF. CDR3 in DNA: TGTGCCAGCAGTTTTTTCAGAACGAACACCGGGGAGCTGTTTTTT.